This T cell receptor beta chain was captured in a study of T cell clusters in autoimmune cytopenias. TRB rearrangements were amplified by touch-down multiplex PCR with mixed TRB-A/B primers. With the multiplex PCR reads reprocessed, TCRdb shows one record per CDR3 protein and no DNA. In all, the sample yields 7,000 or so distinct CDR3 sequences. Germline V gives CDR1 MNHEY, CDR2 SVGAGI. This CDR3 is built from 13 residues. Each sample's input was 250 ng genomic DNA, 35,000 to 40,000 genome equivalents. The data also belong to a second study, concerning T cell repertoires in aging, cancer and after chemotherapy.

The sequence came from a human donor in good health. This chain joins TRBV6-5 and TRBJ2-7; the TCRdb D gene call, TRBD2, has no DNA to confirm it. Material: peripheral blood. The CDR3 loop is CASAMVGGYEQYF.